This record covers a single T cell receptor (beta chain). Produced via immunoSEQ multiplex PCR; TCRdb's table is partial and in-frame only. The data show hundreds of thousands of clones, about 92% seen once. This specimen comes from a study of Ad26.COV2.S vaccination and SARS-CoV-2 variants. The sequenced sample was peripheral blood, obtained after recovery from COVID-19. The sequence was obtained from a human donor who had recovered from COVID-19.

CDR3 in DNA: TGTGCCAGCAGCTTACAGGGTAATTCACCCCTCCACTTT. As protein: CASSLQGNSPLHF. This rearrangement joins TRBV5-8 to TRBJ1-6; D is perhaps TRBD1 (6 bases). Deletions cut 2 bases from V and 6 bases from J, with 6 bases between. CDR3 size: 13 residues. Germline assignment: CDR1 SGHTS and CDR2 YDEGEE.